This T cell receptor (beta chain) was sequenced for a study of blood T cell repertoires in COVID-19 (dated by TCRdb to about 2020). Concerning the study at large: Samples from collaborators originated in the United States, Italy and Spain and spanned both the acute and convalescent phases of COVID-19. Where available, HLA class I and class II types were obtained from metadata supplied by the sample provider rather than from assay-based typing. Samples came from the ongoing ImmuneRACE study (first 160 participants) plus 1,254 subjects from 6 global collaborators. The material from the prospective study consisted of cDNA or gDNA derived from T cells, B-cell-depleted T cells, or PBMCs. Deeply sampled blood TCRbeta repertoires from subjects exposed to, actively infected with, or recovered from COVID-19 were included in the dataset. The sample metadata nearly always contained a de-identified subject ID, COVID-19 status, age in years and sex. The repertoires were made available in a free public database intended to serve as a resource for research on the immune response to SARS-CoV-2.

The research as a whole found: The amount of clinical and demographic metadata varied by source and participant and was provided uncurated.

Clipping removes 7 bases from V and 6 bases from J, with 8 as the unmatched junction base count. The germline V gene encodes CDR1 SEHNR and CDR2 FQNEAQ (reference sequence). Measured from the cysteine to the phenylalanine, the CDR3 is 14 residues long. Of the read, only the CDR3 DNA is kept; its 42 bases are in frame from base 1. TCRbeta CDR3 regions were amplified from genomic DNA using the immunoSEQ Assay, a bias-controlled multiplex PCR. For the original study's pipeline: Within the assay, amplification of reference gene primers was used to estimate how many nucleated cells each sample contained. Sequence reads were collapsed and filtered to measure the absolute abundance of every unique TCRbeta CDR3 rearrangement. For each sample, productive Simpson clonality was calculated as the square root of Simpson's diversity index across productive rearrangements. The clones in this table, taken by TCRdb from immuneACCESS, are in-frame only. Not every clone is retained; where verified, under half of the shortfall comes from an unresolved V gene, and the cause of the rest is unknown. The V and J calls and clone size are taken from that table; D and trimming were inferred from the DNA. Present in this sample are some 110,000 clones, 80% to 85% of which were seen just once. The ten largest clones capture 15% of the sample.

As for this clone: Its antigen is not yet known. It has no much larger one-base neighbor in the sample; base qualities were not kept.

Whole blood was collected in K2EDTA tubes by collaborating institutions according to the institutions' own protocols. For TCRbeta analysis, collaborators shipped samples as frozen whole blood, isolated PBMCs, or DNA extracted from either of those sample types. Sequenced: peripheral blood. The chain is encoded by TRBV7-9 joined to TRBJ2-2, with 7 bases in between that match TRBD2. The source is a woman over 75 with acute or convalescent COVID-19. The CDR3 reads as follows: CASTLLRGSGELFF. In nucleotide form, the sequence is TGTGCCAGCACTCTCCTGCGGGGGTCCGGGGAGCTGTTTTTT.